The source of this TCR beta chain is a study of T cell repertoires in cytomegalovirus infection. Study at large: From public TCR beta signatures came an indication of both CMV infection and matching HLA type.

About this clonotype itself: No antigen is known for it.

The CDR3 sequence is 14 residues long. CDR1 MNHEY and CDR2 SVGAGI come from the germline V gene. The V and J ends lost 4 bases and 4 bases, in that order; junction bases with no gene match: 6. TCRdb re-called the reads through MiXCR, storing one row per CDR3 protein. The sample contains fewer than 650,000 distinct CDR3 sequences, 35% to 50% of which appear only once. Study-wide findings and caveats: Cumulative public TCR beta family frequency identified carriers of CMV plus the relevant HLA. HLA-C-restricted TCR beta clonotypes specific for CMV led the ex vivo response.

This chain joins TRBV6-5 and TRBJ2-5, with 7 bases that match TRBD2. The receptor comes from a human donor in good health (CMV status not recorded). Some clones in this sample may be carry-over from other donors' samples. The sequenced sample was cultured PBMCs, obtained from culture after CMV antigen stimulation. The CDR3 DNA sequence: TGTGCCAGCAGTTCGATAGCGGGCGGAGAGACCCAGTACTTC. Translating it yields CASSSIAGGETQYF.